What follows are 8 T cell receptor beta chains derived from one specimen sequenced in a study of control samples from healthy donors and cancer patients. The data were produced by immunoSEQ multiplex PCR, yet TCRdb's version contains in-frame clones alone and is incomplete. The sample consists of about 250,000 clones, roughly 82% of them appearing once. Sequenced material: PBMCs. Receptors originate from a woman in her fifties or sixties with lung cancer.

The CDR3 bases are TGTGCCAGGTCCCTCTACGAGCAGTACTTC. It is translated as CARSLYEQYF. The rearrangement links TRBV3-1 (or the pseudogene TRBV3-2) to TRBJ2-7; D unclear. The CDR3 loop spans 10 amino acids. Between the trimmed V and J ends, which lost 9 bases and 3 bases, there was a span of 6 bases. CDR1 and CDR2 (germline): LGHDT, YNNKEL (reference sequence).

Only one count was recorded for this clone. J is TRBJ2-3 and V is TRBV6-5; TRBD2 might be the D (5 bases). The CDR3 extends over 11 amino acids. Germline CDR1 MNHEY, CDR2 SVGAGI. V dropped 8 bases and J dropped 6 bases, with 9 bases sitting between them. The CDR3 is CASWPGDTQYF. The CDR3 region has the DNA TGTGCCAGCTGGCCGGGGGATACGCAGTATTTT.

CDR3 DNA: TGTGCCAGCAGCTTGGGGACAGGGACAGATACGCAGTATTTT. Protein product: CASSLGTGTDTQYF. This chain uses TRBV5-5 with TRBJ2-3; 8 bases line up with TRBD1. CDR1 SGHKS and CDR2 YYEKEE come from the germline V gene (reference sequence). The V and J ends lost 0 bases and 3 bases, in that order; junction bases with no gene match: 0. This CDR3 contains 14 residues.

The gene calls are TRBV4-1 and TRBJ1-1; D not certain. Trimming stripped 2 bases from V and 1 base from J, with 5 bases between. The length of the CDR3 is 13 residues. CDR1 and CDR2 from the germline V gene are MGHRA and YSYEKL. CDR3 loop: CASSQTRNTEAFF. Written as DNA, the CDR3 is TGCGCCAGCAGCCAAACAAGGAACACTGAAGCTTTCTTT.

This clone was observed a handful of times. This chain connects TRBV9 to TRBJ1-6; D call uncertain. The V gene's germline CDR1 is SGDLS and CDR2 YYNGEE. The CDR3 is made up of 13 amino acids. V was clipped by 0 bases and J by 8 bases, with 6 bases between them. The CDR3 protein is CASSVVGDSPLHF. The CDR3 DNA is TGTGCCAGCAGCGTAGTCGGCGATTCACCCCTCCACTTT.

The chain combines TRBV7-6 with TRBJ2-3, with 11 bases fitting TRBD2. Germline V gene lookup returns CDR1 SGHVS and CDR2 FNYEAQ. The CDR3 has 16 amino acids. The junction had 6 bases not matched to a gene; V was cut back by 1 base and J by 6 bases. The DNA of the CDR3 is TGTGCCAGCAGCTTAGGGACTAGCGGGCGCAGTGATACGCAGTATTTT. Amino acid sequence: CASSLGTSGRSDTQYF.

The chain uses TRBV7-8 and TRBJ2-1; 9 bases agree with TRBD2. The CDR3 is 16 residues long. Germline lookup yields CDR1 SGHVS and CDR2 FQNEAQ. V trimming: 5 bases; J trimming: 6 bases; junction bases outside the gene matches: 11. The CDR3 here is CASSPPPRGGRNEQFF. Written as DNA, the CDR3 is TGTGCCAGCAGCCCCCCCCCGCGGGGGGGCCGCAATGAGCAGTTCTTC.

V is TRBV6-1 and J is TRBJ1-3, with 10 bases lining up with TRBD1. This CDR3 is 16 amino acids long. From germline, CDR1 is MNHNS and CDR2 SASEGT. Unmatched junction bases numbered 14, after V lost 5 bases and J lost 10 bases. CDR3 in DNA: TGTGCCAGCAGTAAAGGGGACAGGGGCCTTTCAGGGACCATATATTTT. Translating gives CASSKGDRGLSGTIYF.